The clone carrying this TCR beta chain was detected only once. Original handling: Researchers report that nucleated cell counts were estimated from reference gene primer amplification. The protocol was immunoSEQ multiplex PCR, while the TCRdb copy is restricted to in-frame clones and leaves out a portion. The D gene and trimming were derived from the DNA, and the V and J assignments and clone size from that table. Altogether some 65,000 clones are present, 65% to 90% being singletons, with the ten largest covering about 2.9%. This record belongs to a study of blood T cell repertoires in COVID-19. Study background: Acute and convalescent COVID-19 samples came from the United States, Italy and Spain. The analysed material was cDNA or gDNA that came from T cells, B-cell-depleted T cells, or PBMCs.

This CDR3 contains 16 residues. With 1 base removed from V and 3 bases from J, the gap between germline ends came to 13 bases. Looked up from germline, CDR1 is MGHRA and CDR2 is YSYEKL. Sample: peripheral blood. The receptor was isolated from an elderly man with acute or convalescent COVID-19. The chain employs TRBV4-1 and TRBJ2-1; weak D call: TRBD1 (6 bases). The DNA for the CDR3 is TGCGCCAGCAGCCAAGTGGACAGCACCTTCTACAATGAGCAGTTCTTC. Translated, it gives CASSQVDSTFYNEQFF.